This T cell receptor beta chain was recovered during a study of blood T cells in healthy people across ages. V lost 5 bases, J lost 8 bases, and 11 bases stayed unmatched. The CDR3 is 14 amino acids. Germline V gives CDR1 SGHTA, CDR2 FQGTGA. Then a second PCR, running roughly 6 to 12 cycles, was carried out with a sample-barcoded 5' primer and a J-beta primer mix. Each cDNA was tagged by a template-switch adaptor containing 12 random nucleotides. TCRdb re-called the 5' RACE reads through MiXCR, storing one row per CDR3 protein. The sample lists some 370,000 distinct CDR3 sequences, approximately 47% occurring once. Total RNA amounts of at least 6 micrograms were extracted per sample. Study-level findings and limits: Diversity was estimated from one million T cells, and these estimates were considered underestimates. Observed TCR beta diversity showed a strong correlation with the percentage of naive T cells as measured by flow cytometry.

In its sample, this clonotype was seen a few times. Its antigen is as yet unknown. This TCR was sampled from a man between 60 and 75 years old in good health. The rearrangement joins TRBV7-3 to TRBJ1-2, with 7 bases matching TRBD1. The sample consisted of blood. CDR3 DNA sequence: TGTGCCAGCAGCCCCAAAGGGGACAGCCGGGGCTACACCTTC. This encodes CASSPKGDSRGYTF.